This T cell receptor (beta chain) appears in the sequencing data of a study of identical twins. Addition of a universal primer site occurred through template switching, and cDNA carried unique molecular identifiers. TCRdb re-analysed the 5' RACE reads in MiXCR, keeping a single row per CDR3 protein. The repertoire consists of 690,000 or so distinct CDR3 sequences, with 8.5% to 9% occurring once and the leading ten covering 0.98%. Regarding the study as a whole: Carriage of fewer insertions was seen in abundant cord blood beta clonotypes, whereas memory repertoires showed none.

Everyone who donated was a healthy Caucasian. Looked up from germline, CDR1 is SGHTA and CDR2 is FQGNSA. The ends were cut back, 5 bases at V and 4 bases at J, with 12 bases in the middle. The CDR3 contains 14 residues. Details on this clonotype: Antigen specificity is unknown.

The sample also formed part of further work on yellow fever vaccine responses in identical twins.

This rearrangement joins TRBV7-2 to TRBJ2-1, with a possible D match to TRBD2 (6 bases). The TCR was taken from a woman between 18 and 30 years old in good health. The sequenced material came from PBMCs. For the CDR3, the DNA is TGTGCCAGCAGCGCGGGGTTGGGGTACAATGAGCAGTTCTTC. Translating it yields CASSAGLGYNEQFF.